The rows below give T cell receptor beta chains drawn from one sample of a study of T-cell memory formation after mild COVID-19. MiXCR was run by TCRdb on the 5' RACE reads, yielding one entry per CDR3 protein. The repertoire consists of 200,000 to 250,000 distinct CDR3 sequences, with 15% to 17% occurring once and the leading ten covering 2.1%. The sequenced sample consisted of PBMCs or a T cell subset sorted from them (not recorded which). These receptors all stem from an adult woman who had mild COVID-19 (a few samples of this study predate the infection). Cell type and time point are not known. CDR3s include the opening cysteine and the closing phenylalanine or tryptophan. Fields, in order: J gene, V gene, clone size, D gene, CDR3 DNA, CDR3 protein. The D gene is left open where the match is weak. Size is stated for part of the rows, as once, few or many counts, or as a class when the clone is expanded.

j_gene: TRBJ2-3; v_gene: TRBV3-1; abundance: NA; d_gene: NA; CDR3nt: TGTGCCAGCAGCCAAGATTGGGCGAGGACCGGGACAGATACGCAGTATTTT; CDR3aa: CASSQDWARTGTDTQYF
j_gene: TRBJ2-7; v_gene: TRBV6-5; abundance: NA; d_gene: TRBD2; CDR3nt: TGTGCCAGCAGTTCTAGCGGGCTCAGCTCCTACGAGCAGTACTTC; CDR3aa: CASSSSGLSSYEQYF
j_gene: TRBJ2-3; v_gene: TRBV18; abundance: NA; d_gene: NA; CDR3nt: TGTGCCAGCTCACCGGGGGATACGCAGTATTTT; CDR3aa: CASSPGDTQYF
j_gene: TRBJ1-1; v_gene: TRBV12-3/TRBV12-4; abundance: few; d_gene: NA; CDR3nt: TGTGCCAGCAGTTTAGTACTGCGTGCTGAAGCTTTCTTT; CDR3aa: CASSLVLRAEAFF
j_gene: TRBJ2-1; v_gene: TRBV12-3/TRBV12-4; abundance: few; d_gene: NA; CDR3nt: TGTGCCAGCAGGGGAACAGGCTCCTACAATGAGCAGTTCTTC; CDR3aa: CASRGTGSYNEQFF
j_gene: TRBJ2-5; v_gene: TRBV11-1; abundance: few; d_gene: NA; CDR3nt: TGTGCCAGCAGCTCAGGACGGTATCCAGAAGAGACCCAGTACTTC; CDR3aa: CASSSGRYPEETQYF
j_gene: TRBJ2-7; v_gene: TRBV6-2/TRBV6-3; abundance: NA; d_gene: NA; CDR3nt: TGTGCCAGCAGTTACTCTGCAGGGTCCACCTACGAGCAGTACTTC; CDR3aa: CASSYSAGSTYEQYF
j_gene: TRBJ2-3; v_gene: TRBV6-6; abundance: NA; d_gene: NA; CDR3nt: TGTGCCAGCAGTTACTGGGGGGGCGTCACAGATACGCAGTATTTT; CDR3aa: CASSYWGGVTDTQYF
j_gene: TRBJ2-5; v_gene: TRBV20-1; abundance: NA; d_gene: NA; CDR3nt: TGCAGTGACCCACACAAGGACAGCCAAGAGACCCAGTACTTC; CDR3aa: CSDPHKDSQETQYF
j_gene: TRBJ2-5; v_gene: TRBV5-1; abundance: NA; d_gene: NA; CDR3nt: TGCGCCAGCGGAGGACGGGAGACCCAGTACTTC; CDR3aa: CASGGRETQYF
j_gene: TRBJ2-7; v_gene: TRBV7-6; abundance: many; d_gene: NA; CDR3nt: TGTGCCAGCAGCTTAGGGGTTGGGGAGAAGGAGAAGTACTTC; CDR3aa: CASSLGVGEKEKYF
j_gene: TRBJ1-2; v_gene: TRBV5-1; abundance: few; d_gene: NA; CDR3nt: TGCGCCAGCAGCTACGGGACCGTGAAGGACTATGGCTACACCTTC; CDR3aa: CASSYGTVKDYGYTF
j_gene: TRBJ1-6; v_gene: TRBV6-5; abundance: NA; d_gene: TRBD1; CDR3nt: TGTGCCAGCAGTAAGGCTGGACAGGGTAATTCACCCCTCCACTTT; CDR3aa: CASSKAGQGNSPLHF
j_gene: TRBJ2-5; v_gene: TRBV20-1; abundance: NA; d_gene: NA; CDR3nt: TGCAGTGCTATCCCCTACCAAGAGACCCAGTACTTC; CDR3aa: CSAIPYQETQYF
j_gene: TRBJ1-1; v_gene: TRBV6-5; abundance: NA; d_gene: NA; CDR3nt: TGTGCCAGCAGTCCCTCTAAGAGATCGAACACTGAAGCTTTCTTT; CDR3aa: CASSPSKRSNTEAFF
j_gene: TRBJ2-7; v_gene: TRBV7-6; abundance: NA; d_gene: NA; CDR3nt: TGTGCCAGCAGCTTAGGATCCGGGAGACAAGTTGCTGGATCTTACGAGCAGTACTTC; CDR3aa: CASSLGSGRQVAGSYEQYF
j_gene: TRBJ2-4; v_gene: TRBV7-2; abundance: NA; d_gene: TRBD2; CDR3nt: TGTGCCAGCAGCCCAAACGAAGCGGGAGAAGAGTACTTC; CDR3aa: CASSPNEAGEEYF
j_gene: TRBJ2-1; v_gene: TRBV5-1; abundance: NA; d_gene: TRBD2; CDR3nt: TGCGCCAGCAGCTTGAAGGGTAGCGGGGGAAATGAGCAGTTCTTC; CDR3aa: CASSLKGSGGNEQFF
j_gene: TRBJ2-7; v_gene: TRBV6-2/TRBV6-3; abundance: NA; d_gene: TRBD1; CDR3nt: TGTGCCAGCAGTTCGGACAGGGCGAGGCGAAAGCAGTACTTC; CDR3aa: CASSSDRARRKQYF
j_gene: TRBJ2-5; v_gene: TRBV9; abundance: few; d_gene: NA; CDR3nt: TGTGCCAGCAGCCCTCGACCCGGAGGAGAGACCCAGTACTTC; CDR3aa: CASSPRPGGETQYF
j_gene: TRBJ2-7; v_gene: TRBV5-6; abundance: few; d_gene: NA; CDR3nt: TGTGCCAGCAGCTTGTGGCAATTTCCCTCCGAGCAGTACTTC; CDR3aa: CASSLWQFPSEQYF
j_gene: TRBJ1-1; v_gene: TRBV29-1; abundance: NA; d_gene: TRBD1; CDR3nt: TGCAGCGTCTTAGGACAGGGAAACACTGAAGCTTTCTTT; CDR3aa: CSVLGQGNTEAFF
j_gene: TRBJ2-7; v_gene: TRBV19; abundance: few; d_gene: NA; CDR3nt: TGTGCCAGTAGTAGAACCGGGACGGGCTCCTACGAGCAGTACTTC; CDR3aa: CASSRTGTGSYEQYF
j_gene: TRBJ2-6; v_gene: TRBV7-2; abundance: NA; d_gene: NA; CDR3nt: TGTGCCAGCAGGTTAGGATTGGGTGGGGCCAACGTCCTGACTTTC; CDR3aa: CASRLGLGGANVLTF
j_gene: TRBJ2-3; v_gene: TRBV4-3; abundance: many; d_gene: NA; CDR3nt: TGCGCCAGCACCCTCCTGGGGACAGATACGCAGTATTTT; CDR3aa: CASTLLGTDTQYF
j_gene: TRBJ2-1; v_gene: TRBV6-2/TRBV6-3; abundance: medium-sized; d_gene: NA; CDR3nt: TGTGCCAGCAGTGACCCCGGGACGCTCTCCTACAATGAGCAGTTCTTC; CDR3aa: CASSDPGTLSYNEQFF
j_gene: TRBJ1-5; v_gene: TRBV12-3/TRBV12-4; abundance: many; d_gene: NA; CDR3nt: TGTGCCAGCAGCCCCTTTGGGGGGGAGAGCAATCAGCCCCAGCATTTT; CDR3aa: CASSPFGGESNQPQHF
j_gene: TRBJ2-5; v_gene: TRBV7-9; abundance: few; d_gene: NA; CDR3nt: TGTGCCAGCAGCTTAGTCCGGAAAGAGACCCAGTACTTC; CDR3aa: CASSLVRKETQYF
j_gene: TRBJ1-2; v_gene: TRBV4-3; abundance: few; d_gene: NA; CDR3nt: TGCGCCAGCAGCCAAGAGAGGGGGACCTATGGCTACACCTTC; CDR3aa: CASSQERGTYGYTF
j_gene: TRBJ1-1; v_gene: TRBV12-5; abundance: NA; d_gene: NA; CDR3nt: TGTGCTAGTGGTTTAGGGGGGATGAACACTGAAGCTTTCTTT; CDR3aa: CASGLGGMNTEAFF
j_gene: TRBJ2-1; v_gene: TRBV5-1; abundance: many; d_gene: TRBD2; CDR3nt: TGCGCCAGCAGCCCGGGGGGGTTGGTCAAATACAATGAGCAGTTCTTC; CDR3aa: CASSPGGLVKYNEQFF
j_gene: TRBJ2-5; v_gene: TRBV29-1; abundance: NA; d_gene: NA; CDR3nt: TGCAGCGCAAAACCAGTGGGGGGACAAGAGACCCAGTACTTC; CDR3aa: CSAKPVGGQETQYF
j_gene: TRBJ1-1; v_gene: TRBV19; abundance: NA; d_gene: NA; CDR3nt: TGTGCCAGTATCCGCAGGCATATGAACACTGAAGCTTTCTTT; CDR3aa: CASIRRHMNTEAFF
j_gene: TRBJ2-1; v_gene: TRBV7-2; abundance: few; d_gene: NA; CDR3nt: TGTGCCAGCAGCTTAGGAGACCACTACAATGAGCAGTTCTTC; CDR3aa: CASSLGDHYNEQFF
j_gene: TRBJ2-2; v_gene: TRBV5-1; abundance: once; d_gene: TRBD1; CDR3nt: TGCGCCAGCAGCATAGGACAGGGGACCGGGGAGCTGTTTTTT; CDR3aa: CASSIGQGTGELFF
j_gene: TRBJ2-7; v_gene: TRBV12-3/TRBV12-4; abundance: NA; d_gene: TRBD2; CDR3nt: TGTGCCAGCAGTTTAAGATCGGGAGGCCCCTACGAGCAGTACTTC; CDR3aa: CASSLRSGGPYEQYF
j_gene: TRBJ2-3; v_gene: TRBV3-1; abundance: few; d_gene: NA; CDR3nt: TGTGCCAGCAGCCAAGAGGGAAACACAGATACGCAGTATTTT; CDR3aa: CASSQEGNTDTQYF
j_gene: TRBJ2-7; v_gene: TRBV5-1; abundance: NA; d_gene: NA; CDR3nt: TGCGCCAGCAGCCCCTCCTTCGGCGAGCAGTACTTC; CDR3aa: CASSPSFGEQYF
j_gene: TRBJ2-3; v_gene: TRBV7-2; abundance: few; d_gene: NA; CDR3nt: TGTGCCAGCAGCCTCCGGCGCGGATACAGCACAGATACGCAGTATTTT; CDR3aa: CASSLRRGYSTDTQYF
j_gene: TRBJ2-7; v_gene: TRBV6-2/TRBV6-3; abundance: NA; d_gene: NA; CDR3nt: TGTGCCAGCAGATTGTTGGGCAGGGGATACGAGCAGTACTTC; CDR3aa: CASRLLGRGYEQYF
j_gene: TRBJ2-7; v_gene: TRBV7-6; abundance: many; d_gene: NA; CDR3nt: TGTGCCAGCAGCTCGAAGGACCGACGATTCTACGAGCAGTACTTC; CDR3aa: CASSSKDRRFYEQYF
j_gene: TRBJ2-7; v_gene: TRBV5-1; abundance: many; d_gene: TRBD1; CDR3nt: TGCGCCAGTTCTACAGGGGGCGACTACGAGCAGTACTTC; CDR3aa: CASSTGGDYEQYF
j_gene: TRBJ2-5; v_gene: TRBV12-3/TRBV12-4; abundance: NA; d_gene: NA; CDR3nt: TGTGCCAGCAGTTTAGCCCCGGTGGAAGGAGAGACCCAGTACTTC; CDR3aa: CASSLAPVEGETQYF
j_gene: TRBJ1-5; v_gene: TRBV7-2; abundance: NA; d_gene: NA; CDR3nt: TGTGCCAGCAGCTTAGAGGGCAGGTTCAATCAGCCCCAGCATTTT; CDR3aa: CASSLEGRFNQPQHF
j_gene: TRBJ2-1; v_gene: TRBV20-1; abundance: few; d_gene: TRBD1; CDR3nt: TGCAGTGTTACCCCGGGACAGGGTAACAATGAGCAGTTCTTC; CDR3aa: CSVTPGQGNNEQFF
j_gene: TRBJ2-3; v_gene: TRBV11-2; abundance: few; d_gene: NA; CDR3nt: TGTGCCAGCAGCCGCACTGAATGGGACACAGATACGCAGTATTTT; CDR3aa: CASSRTEWDTDTQYF
j_gene: TRBJ2-5; v_gene: TRBV3-1; abundance: many; d_gene: TRBD1; CDR3nt: TGTGCCAGCAGTGATTATAGGACAGGGCACAAAGAGACCCAGTACTTC; CDR3aa: CASSDYRTGHKETQYF
j_gene: TRBJ2-3; v_gene: TRBV21-1; abundance: NA; d_gene: NA; CDR3nt: TGTGCCAGCAGGGACACCGTAAAGTATTTT; CDR3aa: CASRDTVKYF
j_gene: TRBJ2-7; v_gene: TRBV12-3/TRBV12-4; abundance: few; d_gene: TRBD2; CDR3nt: TGTGCCAGCGGTACGATGACTAGCGGGAGGTACGAGCAGTACTTC; CDR3aa: CASGTMTSGRYEQYF
j_gene: TRBJ2-1; v_gene: TRBV20-1; abundance: few; d_gene: NA; CDR3nt: TGCAGTGCTAGTCTAACGGGGCCCCTCCGGTGGAATGAGCAGTTCTTC; CDR3aa: CSASLTGPLRWNEQFF
j_gene: TRBJ1-5; v_gene: TRBV4-2; abundance: NA; d_gene: TRBD1; CDR3nt: TGTGCCAGCAGCCAAGGACGACAGGGGACTCCCAATCAGCCCCAGCATTTT; CDR3aa: CASSQGRQGTPNQPQHF
j_gene: TRBJ2-7; v_gene: TRBV7-9; abundance: NA; d_gene: NA; CDR3nt: TGTGCCAGCAGCACTACCGGGACATTCTTCGACTACGAGCAGTACTTC; CDR3aa: CASSTTGTFFDYEQYF
j_gene: TRBJ1-3; v_gene: TRBV6-5; abundance: NA; d_gene: TRBD1; CDR3nt: TGTGCCAGCAGTTACTCAGGACAGGGGGCGAGTGGAAACACCATATATTTT; CDR3aa: CASSYSGQGASGNTIYF
j_gene: TRBJ2-1; v_gene: TRBV7-6; abundance: few; d_gene: TRBD2; CDR3nt: TGTGCCAGCAGCTTAACAGCGGGGAGTATCGGGTACAATGAGCAGTTCTTC; CDR3aa: CASSLTAGSIGYNEQFF
j_gene: TRBJ1-5; v_gene: TRBV7-9; abundance: many; d_gene: NA; CDR3nt: TGTGCCAGCAGCTCCGGTCTCAATCAGCCCCAGCATTTT; CDR3aa: CASSSGLNQPQHF
j_gene: TRBJ2-1; v_gene: TRBV3-1; abundance: few; d_gene: TRBD2; CDR3nt: TGTGCCAGCAGCCAAGATTCCGCTAGCGGGAGCAATGAGCAGTTCTTC; CDR3aa: CASSQDSASGSNEQFF
j_gene: TRBJ1-1; v_gene: TRBV27; abundance: few; d_gene: NA; CDR3nt: TGTGCCAGCAGTTTTTGGGGGGGAGAAGCTTTCTTT; CDR3aa: CASSFWGGEAFF
j_gene: TRBJ1-1; v_gene: TRBV7-3; abundance: few; d_gene: NA; CDR3nt: TGTGCCAGCAGCCCACAGCGGGGGTTCAGTCGTGAAGCTTTCTTT; CDR3aa: CASSPQRGFSREAFF
j_gene: TRBJ2-5; v_gene: TRBV14; abundance: NA; d_gene: NA; CDR3nt: TGTGCCAGCAGCCAGGTCTTCGAGACCCAGTACTTC; CDR3aa: CASSQVFETQYF